This TCR beta chain was sequenced for a study of control samples from healthy donors and cancer patients. The CDR3 runs 14 residues. After removal of 8 bases from V and 5 bases from J, the junction contained 7 bases not matched to a gene. Germline loops: CDR1 MDHEN, CDR2 SYDVKM. TCRdb keeps only in-frame clones here, not all; method: immunoSEQ multiplex PCR. The sample consists of roughly 70,000 clones, over 70% of them appearing once. The receptor's source is a man aged 50-60 years in good health. The J gene is TRBJ2-5, the V gene TRBV28; 11 bases are a match to TRBD1. Sequencing used blood. The CDR3 DNA sequence: TGTGCCAGCGGCATGGACAGGGGGCTTGAGACCCAGTACTTC. Its translation: CASGMDRGLETQYF.